This T cell receptor (beta chain) was found in a study of monozygotic twins with inflammatory bowel disease. General study results and limits: IBD patients displayed reduced TCRbeta diversity (inverse Simpson) when set against healthy co-twins.

As to this clonotype: Its antigen is undetermined.

Following a re-call of the 5' RACE reads, TCRdb has one entry per CDR3 protein and lacks DNA. This sample's clone table lists approximately 150,000 distinct CDR3 sequences. CDR3 size: 14 residues. Germline V gene lookup returns CDR1 MNHEY and CDR2 SVGAGI. Sequenced: blood. The gene calls are TRBV6-5 and TRBJ1-4. The receptor was derived from a human donor with ulcerative colitis or Crohn's disease, or a healthy co-twin of an affected twin (not recorded which). CDR3 loop: CASSYYGVGEKLFF.